This is a list of T cell receptor beta chains from one sample in a study of CD8+ T cells in alopecia areata. The repertoire was sequenced with immunoSEQ multiplex PCR; TCRdb's copy has only in-frame clones and lacks some. The sample has 110,000 to 150,000 clones, roughly 54% seen once; the top ten hold about 16%. The source material was CD8+ T cells sorted from blood, sampled at week 4, from a patient treated with tofacitinib. The receptors originated from a human donor with alopecia areata. The CDR3 runs from the conserved cysteine through the conserved F or W. The D gene is left open where the match is weak. Size tells how often a clone was seen (once, few, many) or the class of an expanded clone, and some rows leave it out.

.	TRBV27	TRBJ2-4	.	CASSFGGPIGIQYF	TGTGCCAGCAGTTTCGGGGGCCCCATCGGCATTCAGTACTTC
.	TRBV15	TRBJ2-1	.	CATSRPRQSVYNEQFF	TGTGCCACCAGCAGACCGCGTCAAAGCGTTTACAATGAGCAGTTCTTC
.	TRBV10-3	TRBJ2-2	TRBD1	CAISAQGAITDTGELFF	TGTGCCATCAGTGCCCAGGGGGCAATAACGGACACCGGGGAGCTGTTTTTT
many	TRBV27	TRBJ1-5	.	CASSLGAINQPQHF	TGTGCCAGCAGTTTGGGGGCCATCAATCAGCCCCAGCATTTT
.	TRBV6-5	TRBJ2-4	.	CASSPGGIQYF	TGTGCCAGCAGTCCCGGTGGCATTCAGTACTTC
.	TRBV4-2	TRBJ2-1	.	CASSQGAGPHNEQFF	TGTGCCAGCAGCCAAGGGGCCGGGCCCCACAATGAGCAGTTCTTC
.	TRBV5-6	TRBJ2-1	.	CASSLEGPWEQFF	TGTGCCAGCAGCTTAGAAGGGCCTTGGGAGCAGTTCTTC
.	TRBV29-1	TRBJ2-5	.	CSVEFSLGSPQETQYF	TGCAGCGTTGAATTCTCATTAGGGTCTCCTCAAGAGACCCAGTACTTC
once	TRBV5-6	TRBJ1-5	TRBD1	CASSPGTGGDQPQHF	TGTGCCAGCAGCCCGGGGACAGGGGGCGATCAGCCCCAGCATTTT
few	TRBV6-5	TRBJ1-1	.	CASSYSLEKGNTEAFF	TGTGCCAGCAGTTACTCACTAGAAAAGGGGAACACTGAAGCTTTCTTT
.	TRBV25-1	TRBJ1-6	.	CASSEFGSPLHF	TGTGCCAGCAGTGAATTCGGGTCACCCCTCCACTTT
.	TRBV5-1	TRBJ2-6	TRBD1	CASSLQDRAIGANVLTF	TGCGCCAGCAGCTTGCAGGACAGGGCCATCGGGGCCAACGTCCTGACTTTC
.	TRBV10-3	TRBJ1-2	.	CAISDEVTAYYGYTF	TGTGCCATCAGTGATGAAGTAACAGCTTACTATGGCTACACCTTC
.	TRBV9	TRBJ2-7	TRBD1	CASSPLSGTAYEQYF	TGTGCCAGCAGCCCCTTATCCGGGACAGCCTACGAGCAGTACTTC
.	TRBV15	TRBJ1-5	.	CATSRDEWETGNQPQHF	TGTGCCACCAGCAGAGATGAGTGGGAAACGGGGAATCAGCCCCAGCATTTT
few	TRBV29-1	TRBJ1-5	.	CSVSGTSGNQPQHF	TGCAGCGTTAGCGGGACTTCGGGCAATCAGCCCCAGCATTTT
.	TRBV30	TRBJ2-2	.	CAWRWRGGTGELFF	TGTGCCTGGAGATGGAGGGGCGGCACCGGGGAGCTGTTTTTT
.	TRBV18	TRBJ2-7	TRBD2	CASSPPRRGGPQYEQYF	TGTGCCAGCTCACCTCCTCGCCGCGGGGGGCCGCAATACGAGCAGTACTTC
.	TRBV2	TRBJ1-5	.	CASQDSNQPQHF	TGTGCCAGCCAGGACAGCAATCAGCCCCAGCATTTT
.	TRBV7-9	TRBJ1-3	.	CASSLLGADGNTIYF	TGTGCCAGCAGCTTGCTGGGGGCTGATGGAAACACCATATATTTT
.	TRBV6-6	TRBJ2-7	.	CASSLRGEYEQYF	TGTGCCAGCAGTTTAAGGGGGGAGTACGAGCAGTACTTC
.	TRBV7-9	TRBJ2-7	.	CASSSRDMSSYEQYF	TGTGCCAGCAGCAGCCGGGACATGAGCTCCTACGAGCAGTACTTC
.	TRBV9	TRBJ2-1	TRBD1	CASSGGQTIGQFF	TGTGCCAGCAGCGGGGGACAGACTATCGGGCAGTTCTTC
few	TRBV4-2	TRBJ2-7	.	CASSQGSAGTYEQYF	TGTGCCAGCAGCCAAGGGTCGGCAGGGACCTACGAGCAGTACTTC
.	TRBV5-6	TRBJ2-5	.	CASSLLAGALQETQYF	TGTGCCAGCAGCTTGTTGGCGGGGGCGCTCCAAGAGACCCAGTACTTC
.	TRBV18	TRBJ2-5	.	CASSPTVGFQETQYF	TGTGCCAGCTCCCCTACGGTAGGGTTCCAAGAGACCCAGTACTTC
.	TRBV30	TRBJ2-1	TRBD1	CAWRPGQGDNEQFF	TGTGCCTGGAGACCGGGACAGGGAGACAATGAGCAGTTCTTC
.	TRBV13	TRBJ2-3	.	CASSLGRGTDTQYF	TGTGCCAGCAGCTTAGGAAGAGGCACAGATACGCAGTATTTT
.	TRBV19	TRBJ1-5	.	CASSLPPQHF	TGTGCCAGTAGTCTCCCCCCCCAGCATTTT
.	TRBV7-9	TRBJ1-1	TRBD1	CASRSTGAVTEAFF	TGTGCCAGCAGGTCCACAGGGGCCGTCACTGAAGCTTTCTTT
once	TRBV4-1	TRBJ2-3	.	CASSQVIQLGTDTQYF	TGCGCCAGCAGCCAAGTAATCCAGCTGGGCACAGATACGCAGTATTTT
once	TRBV15	TRBJ1-2	.	CATSRDRRGGDGYTF	TGTGCCACCAGCAGAGATCGACGGGGGGGTGATGGCTACACCTTC